Sequencing of this TCR beta chain was carried out in a study of shared clonotypes between healthy human individuals. Findings of the study overall: The represented genetic and exposure-history diversity was limited by the small number of donors.

Concerning this clone: Antigen unknown.

CDR1 and CDR2 (germline): SEHNR, FQNEAQ (reference sequence). Germline trimming cut 5 bases from V and 4 bases from J; bases unmatched to any gene: 18. This CDR3 spans 18 amino acids. Clones were read by immunoSEQ multiplex PCR, and TCRdb kept only the in-frame ones, dropping some. Among roughly 2 million clones, 85% to 95% were seen once, and the ten largest hold roughly 0.13%. Those who donated were healthy HIV-negative adults, with no recent acute infections or vaccinations reported. CD4+ cell separation produced CD45RA+ naive and CD45RA-negative memory subsets. The chain couples TRBV7-9 to TRBJ2-3; 7 nucleotides agree with TRBD1. The sequencing sample was made of naive CD4+ T cells sorted from blood. Subset of the sample: CD45RA+ positively selected. The TCR was taken from a man aged 18 to 30 in good health. The CDR3 is CASSANRGIPTVADTQYF. The CDR3 coding sequence is TGTGCCAGCAGCGCCAACAGGGGAATACCCACTGTAGCAGATACGCAGTATTTT.